This T cell receptor beta chain was captured by sequencing in a study of Ad26.COV2.S vaccination and SARS-CoV-2 variants. Study-wide context: The donor participated in the COV1001 trial, in its Ad26.COV2.S arm. Donor got 5x10^10 or 1x10^11 viral particles of Ad26.COV2.S. General study points: Reported findings describe substantial breadth in spike-specific CD8+ and CD4+ T cell responses following vaccination.

The V end was cut by 0 bases, the J end by 6 bases, with 6 bases between. Germline V CDR1 and CDR2: SGHTA, FQGNSA. This CDR3 is built from 14 residues. Assay: immunoSEQ multiplex PCR; the TCRdb copy retains only in-frame clones and omits some. The sample consists of some 270,000 clones, 87% of them appearing once. The treatment is: around 19 received Ad26.COV2.S at low or high dose, single or two shots; 5 received placebo; per-sample allocation not given. After the first vaccine or placebo injection, samples were drawn on day 63. The donor's status was that of an adult aged 18-55 years in Boston. On this clone itself: The antigen is undetermined.

The sample was peripheral blood, taken in a trial of Ad26.COV2.S vaccine versus placebo. This receptor was taken from a person between 18 and 65 years old who received the Ad26.COV2.S COVID-19 vaccine or a placebo. The chain uses TRBV7-2 and TRBJ1-6, with D unclear. The CDR3 bases are TGTGCCAGCAGCTTAGCATGGGGTAATTCACCCCTCCACTTT. Amino acids: CASSLAWGNSPLHF.